This T cell receptor beta chain originates from a study of T cells in Graves' hyperthyroidism and ophthalmopathy. A NOSPECS grade of at least 4, a Clinical Activity Score of at least 3 and duration under 3 months were recorded in ophthalmopathy patients. RNA transcripts were the template for amplifying TCR beta CDR3 regions. First-round RT-PCR of the TCR CDR3 relied on the HTBI primer set. TCRdb recomputed calls from the multiplex PCR reads with MiXCR, one row per CDR3 protein. This sample carries under 600,000 distinct CDR3 sequences, more than 15% of them seen once, and the ten largest clones take roughly 3.3%. In this sample, this clonotype turned up many times. What it binds is unknown. This CDR3 is 16 amino acids long. Germline CDR1 MNHEY, CDR2 SMNVEV (reference sequence). The J segment lost 0 bases and the V segment lost 5 bases, leaving 7 bases of the junction unmatched. Findings of the study overall: Ophthalmopathy, as predicted by the model, came a median around 6 months after the prediction. Researchers report that a 13 V-J model separated ophthalmopathy from stable hyperthyroidism.

Material for sequencing was blood. This clonotype was obtained from a woman aged 40 to 50 with Graves' ophthalmopathy. The rearrangement links TRBV27 to TRBJ2-3, with 8 positions matching TRBD2. The CDR3 DNA reads TGTGCCAGCAGTCCCCGGACTAGCAAAAGCACAGATACGCAGTATTTT. It yields the protein CASSPRTSKSTDTQYF.